This T cell receptor beta chain was recovered during a study of shared clonotypes between healthy human individuals. Assay: immunoSEQ multiplex PCR; the TCRdb copy retains only in-frame clones and omits some. The sample carries roughly 1.4 million clones, approximately 98.5% recorded once. Looked up from germline, CDR1 is SGHAT and CDR2 is FQNNGV. The V segment lost 4 bases and the J segment 6 bases; nucleotides outside the gene matches: 4. The CDR3 is 16 amino acids. Sequencing was performed on naive CD4+ T cells sorted from blood. As for subset: CD45RA+ positively selected. This sequence joins TRBV11-2 and TRBJ2-1, with 15 bases that match TRBD2. This receptor was identified in a man aged 25 to 40 in good health. CDR3 bases: TGTGCCAGCAGCTCACCGGGACTAGCGGGGGGCAATGAGCAGTTCTTC. Translated: CASSSPGLAGGNEQFF.